This TCR beta chain originates from a study of blood T cell repertoires in COVID-19 (dated by TCRdb to 2018 to 2021). Broadly, across the study: Samples from collaborators originated in the United States, Italy and Spain and spanned both the acute and convalescent phases of COVID-19. Where HLA class I and class II types were available, the types were taken from metadata supplied by the sample provider, not from assay-based typing. A freely available public database, intended as a resource for researchers studying the immune response to SARS-CoV-2, is where the repertoires were released. Nearly every sample came with metadata listing a de-identified subject ID, COVID-19 status, age in years and sex. Samples were obtained from the ongoing ImmuneRACE study (first 160 participants) and from approximately 1,200 subjects provided by 6 global collaborators. Subjects who had been exposed to COVID-19, were actively infected with it, or had recovered from it provided the deeply sampled blood TCRbeta repertoires that made up the dataset. The material from the prospective study consisted of cDNA or gDNA derived from T cells, B-cell-depleted T cells, or PBMCs.

Another Seattle source contributed samples from volunteer blood donors who had recovered from COVID-19. Whole blood was collected in K2EDTA tubes by collaborating institutions according to the institutions' own protocols. For TCRbeta analysis, collaborators shipped samples as frozen whole blood, isolated PBMCs, or DNA extracted from either of those sample types. Worth noting for this clone: Its antigen remains undetermined. No per-base quality is available; no much larger clone lies one base away.

Overall results and qualifications from the work: How much clinical and demographic metadata was included differed by source and by participant, and the metadata was provided uncurated.

TCRbeta CDR3 regions were amplified from genomic DNA using the immunoSEQ Assay, a bias-controlled multiplex PCR. The authors' pipeline ran thus. Nucleated cell counts per sample were estimated from amplification of reference gene primers within the assay. To quantify the absolute abundance of each unique TCRbeta CDR3 rearrangement, sequence reads were collapsed and filtered. Productive Simpson clonality was computed per sample as the square root of Simpson's diversity index over productive rearrangements. Here the immuneACCESS table is served through TCRdb, limited to in-frame sequences with V and J called. Missing clones are a known gap in these copies; in checked studies unresolved V genes cover under half, and the rest lacks a known reason. V, J and clone size are taken as reported in that table, and D and trimming were inferred from the DNA itself. This sample comprises over 200,000 clones, around 83% of them detected only once. 2% to 2.5% of the sample is held by the ten biggest clonotypes.

V ends up 3 bases short and J 1 base short, with an unmatched junction base count of 4. CDR1 and CDR2 (KGHSH, LQKENI) derive from the germline V gene. CDR3 length: 16 amino acids, cysteine to phenylalanine. Only CDR3 DNA remains: 48 bases, in frame from the first base. The sequence is built from TRBV18 and TRBJ1-5, and 9 bases in between align with TRBD1. Sequences were obtained from peripheral blood. The receptor was isolated from a middle-aged man who had recovered from COVID-19. The DNA reads as follows: TGTGCCAGCTCACCCGACAGGGGGGTAAGCAATCAGCCCCAGCATTTT. Translated, this is CASSPDRGVSNQPQHF.